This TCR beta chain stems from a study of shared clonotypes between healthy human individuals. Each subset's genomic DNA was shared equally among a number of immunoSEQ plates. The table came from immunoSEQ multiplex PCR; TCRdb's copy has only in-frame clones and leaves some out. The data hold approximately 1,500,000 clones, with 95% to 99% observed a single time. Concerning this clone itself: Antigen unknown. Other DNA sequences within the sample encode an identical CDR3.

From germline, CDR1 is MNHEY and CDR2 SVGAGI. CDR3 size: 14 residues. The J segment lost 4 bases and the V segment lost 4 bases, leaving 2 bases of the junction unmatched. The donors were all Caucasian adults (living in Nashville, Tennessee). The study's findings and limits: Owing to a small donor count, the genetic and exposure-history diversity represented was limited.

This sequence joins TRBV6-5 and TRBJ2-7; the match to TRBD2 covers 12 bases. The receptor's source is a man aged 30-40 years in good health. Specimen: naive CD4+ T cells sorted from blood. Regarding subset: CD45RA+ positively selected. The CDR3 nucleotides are TGTGCCAGCAGTTCGCTAGCGGGAGGGTACGAGCAGTACTTC. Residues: CASSSLAGGYEQYF.